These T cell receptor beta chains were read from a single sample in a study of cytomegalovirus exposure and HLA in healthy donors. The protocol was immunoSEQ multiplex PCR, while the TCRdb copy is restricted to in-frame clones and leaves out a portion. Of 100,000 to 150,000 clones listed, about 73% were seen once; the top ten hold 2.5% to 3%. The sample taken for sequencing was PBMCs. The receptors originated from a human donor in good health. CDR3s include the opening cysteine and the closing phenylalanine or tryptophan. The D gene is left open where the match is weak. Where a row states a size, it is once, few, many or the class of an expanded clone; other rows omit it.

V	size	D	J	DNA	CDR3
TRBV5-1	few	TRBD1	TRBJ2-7	TGCGCCAGCAGCTCTCGGACAGGGGGCTACGAGCAGTACTTC	CASSSRTGGYEQYF
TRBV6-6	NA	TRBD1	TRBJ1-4	TGTGCCAGCGACTGGACAGGAGGGGCAACTAATGAAAAACTGTTTTTT	CASDWTGGATNEKLFF
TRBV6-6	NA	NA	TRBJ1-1	TGTGCCAGCAGAACTGACAAGAACACTGAAGCTTTCTTT	CASRTDKNTEAFF
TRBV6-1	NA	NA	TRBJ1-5	TGTGCCAGCCGGGAAAATCAGCCCCAGCATTTT	CASRENQPQHF
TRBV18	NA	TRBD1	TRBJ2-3	TGTGCCAGCTCACCGCGGGGACAGGCGGCTTGGACAGATACGCAGTATTTT	CASSPRGQAAWTDTQYF
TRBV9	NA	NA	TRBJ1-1	TGTGCCAGCAGCGAGACTGGGAACACTGAAGCTTTCTTT	CASSETGNTEAFF
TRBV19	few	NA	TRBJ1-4	TGTGCCAGTATCATCCCCTTTTTT	CASIIPFF
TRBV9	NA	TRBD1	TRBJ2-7	TGTGCCAGCAGCCCCGGGACAGGCACCACCGCCTACGAGCAGTACTTC	CASSPGTGTTAYEQYF
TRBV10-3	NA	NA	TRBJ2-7	TGTGCCATCAGTCAGGGAAGCTACGAGCAGTACTTC	CAISQGSYEQYF
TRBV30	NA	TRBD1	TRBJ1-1	TGTGCCTGGTCGGGAACAGGGGGGGCTTTCTTT	CAWSGTGGAFF
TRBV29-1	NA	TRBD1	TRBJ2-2	TGCAGCGCCGGACAGGGGGTCGACACCGGGGAGCTGTTTTTT	CSAGQGVDTGELFF
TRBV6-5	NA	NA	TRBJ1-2	TGTGCCAGCAGAGCCTCGAAGGCGACTTATGGCTACACCTTC	CASRASKATYGYTF
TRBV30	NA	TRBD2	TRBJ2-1	TGTGCCTGGAGCCCAGGACTAGCGGGAGGGCCTGGGGAGCAGTTCTTC	CAWSPGLAGGPGEQFF
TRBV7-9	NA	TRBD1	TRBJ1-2	TGTGCCAGCAGCCTCCCCCCAGGGACAGGTTTCCCGCTAAACTATGGCTACACCTTC	CASSLPPGTGFPLNYGYTF
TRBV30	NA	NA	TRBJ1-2	TGTGCCTGGAGTGACAGTGCCTATGGCTACACCTTC	CAWSDSAYGYTF